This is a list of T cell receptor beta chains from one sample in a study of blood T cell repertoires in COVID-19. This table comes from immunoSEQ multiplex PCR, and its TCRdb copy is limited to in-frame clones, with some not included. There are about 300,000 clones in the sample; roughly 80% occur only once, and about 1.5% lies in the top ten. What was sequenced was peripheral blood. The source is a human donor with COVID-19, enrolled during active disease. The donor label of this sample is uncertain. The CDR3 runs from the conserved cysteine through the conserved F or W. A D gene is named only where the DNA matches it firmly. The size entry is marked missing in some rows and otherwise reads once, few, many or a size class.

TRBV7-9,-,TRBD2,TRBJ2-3,TGTGCCAGCAGCCCCGCCGGGACTAGTGTCGCAGATACGCAGTATTTT,CASSPAGTSVADTQYF
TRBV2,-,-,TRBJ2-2,TGTGCCAGCGGGCCGGGGTGGGGGAACACCGGGGAGCTGTTTTTT,CASGPGWGNTGELFF
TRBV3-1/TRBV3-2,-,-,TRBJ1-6,TGTGCCAGCAGCCCGTCAGGAAGCTCCTATAATTCACCCCTCCACTTT,CASSPSGSSYNSPLHF
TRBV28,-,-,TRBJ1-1,TGTGCCAGCAGCCTTGATACAGGTTCAGGCACTGAAGCTTTCTTT,CASSLDTGSGTEAFF
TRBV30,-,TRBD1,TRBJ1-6,TGTGCCTGGAGTGTCGGGGACAGTCAACCCTCTCCTTCACCCCTCCACTTT,CAWSVGDSQPSPSPLHF
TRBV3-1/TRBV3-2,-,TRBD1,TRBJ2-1,TGTGCCAGCAGCCAAGCTTCGAAAACCGGGACAGGGGCGTTCTTC,CASSQASKTGTGAFF
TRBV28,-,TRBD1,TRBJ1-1,TGTGCCAGCAGTTTGGCCGGACAGGGGGTGAACACTGAAGCTTTCTTT,CASSLAGQGVNTEAFF
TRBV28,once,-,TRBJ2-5,TGTGCCAGCACCCAGCGGGTAAGAGAGACCCAGTACTTC,CASTQRVRETQYF
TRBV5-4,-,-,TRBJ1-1,TGTGCCAGCAGCCTAGAAGCTGAAGCTTTCTTT,CASSLEAEAFF
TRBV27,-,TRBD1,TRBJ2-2,TGTGCCAGCAGATATCCCGGGACAGGGCCCACCGGGGAGCTGTTTTTT,CASRYPGTGPTGELFF
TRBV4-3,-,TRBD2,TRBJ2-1,TGCGCCAGCAGCCTAACTAGCGGGACTTACAATGAGCAGTTCTTC,CASSLTSGTYNEQFF
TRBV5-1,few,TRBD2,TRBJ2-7,TGCGCCAGCAGTAGGACTAGCGGGAACACCTACGAGCAGTACTTC,CASSRTSGNTYEQYF
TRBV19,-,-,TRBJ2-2,TGTGCCAGTAGTATGGGGTGGGGGAGGCCCGGGGAGCTGTTTTTT,CASSMGWGRPGELFF
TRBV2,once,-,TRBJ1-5,TGTGCCAGCAGATCGAGAGCGCTGAGCAATCAGCCCCAGCATTTT,CASRSRALSNQPQHF
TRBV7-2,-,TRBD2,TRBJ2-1,TGTGCCAGCAGCCTCTCTGGGACTAGCGGGAGCTACAATGAGCAGTTCTTC,CASSLSGTSGSYNEQFF
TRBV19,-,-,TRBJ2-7,TGTGCCAGTAGCTGGGACTCCCCCTACGAGCAGTACTTC,CASSWDSPYEQYF